Listed below are T cell receptor beta chains from one sample, sequenced in a study of beta chain features in type 1 diabetes. The data were produced by immunoSEQ multiplex PCR, yet TCRdb's version contains in-frame clones alone and is incomplete. The sample includes some 250,000 clones, roughly 10% of them seen just once. Sequencing was carried out using naive CD4+ T cells from blood. All receptors derive from a man aged 30 to 45 with type 1 diabetes. Each CDR3 is given with its conserved first and last residue. Fields, in order: D gene, V gene, clone size, J gene, CDR3 protein, CDR3 DNA. D genes are given only for firm matches. For some rows the clone size is stated as once, few or many, or as a class when expanded; others skip it.

D: TRBD2
V: TRBV5-8
size: .
J: TRBJ2-1
CDR3: CASSLQRGGGEQFF
DNA: TGTGCCAGCAGCTTGCAGCGGGGGGGCGGGGAGCAGTTCTTC

D: .
V: TRBV18
size: .
J: TRBJ1-1
CDR3: CASSPAGDTEAFF
DNA: TGTGCCAGCTCACCAGCAGGTGACACTGAAGCTTTCTTT

D: .
V: TRBV7-9
size: .
J: TRBJ2-3
CDR3: CASSLSRDTDTQYF
DNA: TGTGCCAGCAGCTTAAGCCGGGACACAGATACGCAGTATTTT

D: TRBD2
V: TRBV29-1
size: few
J: TRBJ2-1
CDR3: CSVAPMIWRGGISYNEQFF
DNA: TGCAGCGTTGCCCCGATGATCTGGCGGGGGGGTATCTCCTACAATGAGCAGTTCTTC

D: .
V: TRBV7-8
size: few
J: TRBJ1-1
CDR3: CASSHRPRGNTEAFF
DNA: TGTGCCAGCAGCCACAGACCCCGGGGGAACACTGAAGCTTTCTTT

D: TRBD2
V: TRBV5-1
size: .
J: TRBJ2-1
CDR3: CASSLVSLAGNEQFF
DNA: TGCGCCAGCAGCTTGGTTAGTCTAGCGGGTAATGAGCAGTTCTTC

D: .
V: TRBV6-5
size: few
J: TRBJ2-7
CDR3: CASSGRQRSSYEQYF
DNA: TGTGCCAGCAGTGGTAGACAGAGAAGCTCCTACGAGCAGTACTTC

D: .
V: TRBV29-1
size: .
J: TRBJ1-2
CDR3: CSVADGYTF
DNA: TGCAGCGTTGCTGATGGCTACACCTTC

D: TRBD2
V: TRBV5-4
size: .
J: TRBJ2-7
CDR3: CASSLSGTSEYEQYF
DNA: TGTGCCAGCAGCTTATCCGGGACTAGCGAATACGAGCAGTACTTC

D: .
V: TRBV29-1
size: few
J: TRBJ2-7
CDR3: CSVEVGASNEQYF
DNA: TGCAGCGTTGAAGTGGGGGCAAGCAACGAGCAGTACTTC

D: .
V: TRBV29-1
size: .
J: TRBJ2-2
CDR3: CSVGVRGDTGELFF
DNA: TGCAGCGTTGGTGTCAGGGGCGACACCGGGGAGCTGTTTTTT

D: TRBD2
V: TRBV7-3
size: .
J: TRBJ2-1
CDR3: CASSTTSGPQFF
DNA: TGTGCCAGCAGCACCACTAGCGGGCCTCAGTTCTTC

D: .
V: TRBV11-1
size: .
J: TRBJ2-1
CDR3: CASSLSLSDSYNEQFF
DNA: TGTGCCAGCAGCTTAAGTTTGAGTGATTCCTACAATGAGCAGTTCTTC

D: .
V: TRBV6-1
size: .
J: TRBJ1-1
CDR3: CASSGRGQYTEAFF
DNA: TGTGCCAGCAGTGGCAGGGGCCAGTACACTGAAGCTTTCTTT

D: .
V: TRBV7-2
size: .
J: TRBJ1-1
CDR3: CASSLGASMNTEAFF
DNA: TGTGCCAGCAGCTTAGGGGCCAGCATGAACACTGAAGCTTTCTTT

D: .
V: TRBV10-3
size: few
J: TRBJ2-7
CDR3: CAIRGLTAGPGQTPLEQYF
DNA: TGTGCCATCAGGGGCCTGACCGCGGGGCCGGGACAGACACCGCTTGAGCAGTACTTC

D: .
V: TRBV9
size: few
J: TRBJ1-1
CDR3: CASSQGHTEAFF
DNA: TGTGCCAGCAGCCAGGGGCACACTGAAGCTTTCTTT

D: TRBD1
V: TRBV28
size: .
J: TRBJ1-4
CDR3: CASRTGGAFEKLFF
DNA: TGTGCCAGCAGGACAGGGGGCGCCTTTGAAAAACTGTTTTTT

D: TRBD1
V: TRBV11-1
size: few
J: TRBJ1-1
CDR3: CASSAGTVVLNTEAFF
DNA: TGTGCCAGCAGCGCCGGGACAGTAGTCTTGAACACTGAAGCTTTCTTT

D: .
V: TRBV19
size: few
J: TRBJ2-7
CDR3: CASGTRGIPYEQYF
DNA: TGTGCCAGTGGTACTAGGGGTATCCCCTACGAGCAGTACTTC

D: .
V: TRBV19
size: .
J: TRBJ2-1
CDR3: CASSERNEQFF
DNA: TGTGCCAGTAGTGAGCGGAATGAGCAGTTCTTC

D: .
V: TRBV19
size: few
J: TRBJ2-6
CDR3: CASISPGAGANVLTF
DNA: TGTGCCAGTATAAGCCCAGGGGCCGGGGCCAACGTCCTGACTTTC

D: .
V: TRBV30
size: .
J: TRBJ1-1
CDR3: CAWSVEGDTEAFF
DNA: TGTGCCTGGAGTGTAGAGGGAGACACTGAAGCTTTCTTT

D: .
V: TRBV11-1
size: few
J: TRBJ2-1
CDR3: CASSLIGLRPDNEQFF
DNA: TGTGCCAGCAGCTTAATCGGACTTAGGCCCGACAATGAGCAGTTCTTC

D: .
V: TRBV6-5
size: few
J: TRBJ2-1
CDR3: CASSPLAYQFDEQFF
DNA: TGTGCCAGCAGCCCCCTAGCGTATCAGTTCGATGAGCAGTTCTTC

D: .
V: TRBV5-1
size: .
J: TRBJ2-2
CDR3: CASTLYLGDTGELFF
DNA: TGCGCCAGCACCCTATACCTCGGGGACACCGGGGAGCTGTTTTTT

D: .
V: TRBV7-9
size: few
J: TRBJ2-7
CDR3: CASSRQYEQYF
DNA: TGTGCCAGCAGCCGACAGTACGAGCAGTACTTC

D: .
V: TRBV7-9
size: .
J: TRBJ2-3
CDR3: CASRPTGSTDTQYF
DNA: TGTGCCAGCCGTCCAACCGGTAGCACAGATACGCAGTATTTT

D: .
V: TRBV9
size: few
J: TRBJ1-2
CDR3: CASSVDEARLGYGYTF
DNA: TGTGCCAGCAGCGTAGACGAAGCGCGTCTGGGCTATGGCTACACCTTC

D: TRBD1
V: TRBV7-9
size: .
J: TRBJ2-1
CDR3: CASSPGTGGDNEQFF
DNA: TGTGCCAGCAGCCCCGGGACAGGGGGGGACAATGAGCAGTTCTTC

D: .
V: TRBV9
size: .
J: TRBJ2-3
CDR3: CASSERQSTDTQYF
DNA: TGTGCCAGCAGCGAGAGACAGAGCACAGATACGCAGTATTTT

D: .
V: TRBV11-2
size: .
J: TRBJ2-2
CDR3: CASSSVRGGLTGELFF
DNA: TGTGCCAGCAGCTCCGTTAGGGGGGGCCTTACCGGGGAGCTGTTTTTT

D: TRBD1
V: TRBV25-1
size: .
J: TRBJ2-7
CDR3: CASSDLDRGEQYF
DNA: TGTGCCAGCAGTGACCTGGACAGGGGGGAGCAGTACTTC

D: .
V: TRBV5-1
size: .
J: TRBJ2-5
CDR3: CASSQDLGRETQYF
DNA: TGCGCCAGCAGCCAGGACCTGGGGAGGGAGACCCAGTACTTC

D: .
V: TRBV6-6
size: few
J: TRBJ2-7
CDR3: CASSNDGASYEQYF
DNA: TGTGCCAGCAGTAACGATGGAGCTTCCTACGAGCAGTACTTC

D: TRBD1
V: TRBV9
size: few
J: TRBJ1-6
CDR3: CASSVGGTGNSPLHF
DNA: TGTGCCAGCAGCGTAGGAGGGACAGGGAATTCACCCCTCCACTTT

D: TRBD1
V: TRBV28
size: once
J: TRBJ1-2
CDR3: CASSPRTGYGYTF
DNA: TGTGCCAGCAGTCCCCGGACAGGGTATGGCTACACCTTC

D: TRBD1
V: TRBV9
size: .
J: TRBJ1-4
CDR3: CASSEDRGNEKLFF
DNA: TGTGCCAGCAGCGAAGACAGGGGAAATGAAAAACTGTTTTTT

D: .
V: TRBV19
size: .
J: TRBJ1-5
CDR3: CASSIGTGFNQPQHF
DNA: TGTGCCAGTAGTATCGGCACAGGGTTCAATCAGCCCCAGCATTTT

D: .
V: TRBV9
size: .
J: TRBJ2-5
CDR3: CASSSQETQYF
DNA: TGTGCCAGCAGCTCTCAAGAGACCCAGTACTTC

D: TRBD1
V: TRBV5-1
size: few
J: TRBJ1-5
CDR3: CASSSGQANGQPQHF
DNA: TGCGCCAGCAGCTCGGGACAGGCCAATGGACAGCCCCAGCATTTT

D: TRBD2
V: TRBV18
size: few
J: TRBJ2-5
CDR3: CASSPPGLAGGLETQYF
DNA: TGTGCCAGCTCACCACCCGGACTAGCGGGGGGCCTAGAGACCCAGTACTTC

D: .
V: TRBV6-5
size: .
J: TRBJ2-6
CDR3: CASSTGSGANVLTF
DNA: TGTGCCAGCAGTACAGGCTCTGGGGCCAACGTCCTGACTTTC

D: TRBD2
V: TRBV4-3
size: few
J: TRBJ2-3
CDR3: CASSQDLGLAVPDTQYF
DNA: TGCGCCAGCAGCCAAGATTTGGGACTAGCAGTTCCAGATACGCAGTATTTT

D: TRBD1
V: TRBV15
size: .
J: TRBJ2-7
CDR3: CATSRKLTGTGYLEQYF
DNA: TGTGCCACCAGCAGAAAATTGACCGGGACAGGCTACCTCGAGCAGTACTTC

D: TRBD1
V: TRBV19
size: .
J: TRBJ1-1
CDR3: CASSPPSPDRGLHTEAFF
DNA: TGTGCCAGTAGTCCCCCCTCCCCGGACAGGGGTCTGCACACTGAAGCTTTCTTT

D: .
V: TRBV28
size: few
J: TRBJ1-2
CDR3: CASSLLPGYGYTF
DNA: TGTGCCAGCAGTTTACTCCCGGGGTATGGCTACACCTTC

D: TRBD2
V: TRBV27
size: .
J: TRBJ2-1
CDR3: CASSWLAGGGQQFF
DNA: TGTGCCAGCAGTTGGCTAGCGGGGGGGGGCCAGCAGTTCTTC

D: .
V: TRBV4-1
size: .
J: TRBJ1-6
CDR3: CASSRAYNSPLHF
DNA: TGCGCCAGCAGCCGGGCGTATAATTCACCCCTCCACTTT

D: TRBD2
V: TRBV5-1
size: few
J: TRBJ2-7
CDR3: CASSILAGREQYF
DNA: TGCGCCAGCAGCATCCTAGCGGGGCGCGAGCAGTACTTC

D: TRBD1
V: TRBV2
size: .
J: TRBJ1-4
CDR3: CASSSDRGEKLFF
DNA: TGTGCCAGCAGTTCGGACAGGGGTGAAAAACTGTTTTTT

D: TRBD1
V: TRBV5-4
size: .
J: TRBJ2-5
CDR3: CASSSGQGPPETQYF
DNA: TGTGCCAGCAGCTCCGGACAGGGTCCGCCAGAGACCCAGTACTTC

D: TRBD1
V: TRBV5-4
size: few
J: TRBJ2-1
CDR3: CASSSWTGVNEQFF
DNA: TGTGCCAGCAGCTCATGGACAGGGGTCAATGAGCAGTTCTTC

D: .
V: TRBV18
size: few
J: TRBJ2-7
CDR3: CASSQGAGWSYEQYF
DNA: TGTGCCAGCTCCCAAGGGGCAGGGTGGTCCTACGAGCAGTACTTC

D: .
V: TRBV19
size: .
J: TRBJ1-3
CDR3: CASSRQRSGNTIYF
DNA: TGTGCCAGTAGTCGGCAGCGCTCTGGAAACACCATATATTTT

D: .
V: TRBV18
size: few
J: TRBJ2-7
CDR3: CASSPGSQSYEQYF
DNA: TGTGCCAGCTCCCCCGGGTCGCAGTCCTACGAGCAGTACTTC

D: .
V: TRBV18
size: .
J: TRBJ1-1
CDR3: CASSPPELTGPEAFF
DNA: TGTGCCAGCTCACCACCGGAACTAACAGGTCCTGAAGCTTTCTTT

D: .
V: TRBV7-2
size: few
J: TRBJ2-2
CDR3: CASSLSQFNTGELFF
DNA: TGTGCCAGCAGCTTATCTCAGTTTAACACCGGGGAGCTGTTTTTT

D: .
V: TRBV5-4
size: few
J: TRBJ2-1
CDR3: CASRQLPGPDEQFF
DNA: TGTGCCAGCAGGCAGCTACCAGGGCCCGATGAGCAGTTCTTC

D: .
V: TRBV7-9
size: few
J: TRBJ2-5
CDR3: CASSSPGGETQYF
DNA: TGTGCCAGCAGCTCCCCAGGTGGGGAGACCCAGTACTTC